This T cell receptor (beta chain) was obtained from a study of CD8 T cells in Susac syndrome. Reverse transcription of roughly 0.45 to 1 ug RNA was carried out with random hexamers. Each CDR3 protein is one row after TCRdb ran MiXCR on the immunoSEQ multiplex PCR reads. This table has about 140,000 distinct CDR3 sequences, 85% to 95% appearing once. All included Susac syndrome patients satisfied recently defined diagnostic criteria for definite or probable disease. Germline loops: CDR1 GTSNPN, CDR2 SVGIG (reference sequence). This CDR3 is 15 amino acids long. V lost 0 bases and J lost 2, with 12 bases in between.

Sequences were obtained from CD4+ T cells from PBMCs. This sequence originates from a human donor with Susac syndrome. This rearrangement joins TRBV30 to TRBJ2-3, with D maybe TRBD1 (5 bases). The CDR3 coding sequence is TGTGCCTGGAGTGTACAGGTGGCCGCCACAGATACGCAGTATTTT. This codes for CAWSVQVAATDTQYF.